This TCR beta chain was identified in a study of PD-L1 blockade in urothelial cancer. Study information: Male sex and bladder-origin urothelial cancer were recorded for twenty-five of 29 patients. Anywhere from 0 to 3 prior chemotherapy regimens had been received by patients. Blood analysis took place 3 weeks (second dose) and 6 weeks after treatment start. When blood samples were assessed, the median T cell count was some 150,000.

Germline assignment: CDR1 SGHRS and CDR2 YFSETQ. There are 16 residues in the CDR3. The J segment lost 5 bases and the V segment lost 3 bases, leaving 6 bases of the junction unmatched. Sequenced by immunoSEQ multiplex PCR; TCRdb stores in-frame clones only, minus some. The sample contains about 24,000 clones, approximately 88% of which appear only once. The J gene is TRBJ1-5, the V gene TRBV5-1; 12 nucleotides agree with TRBD1. This material consisted of PBMCs, taken around atezolizumab (anti-PD-L1) treatment. The source of this sequence is a man between 65 and 85 years old with urothelial cancer. The CDR3 here is CASSSGTGGLDQPQHF. The CDR3 nucleotides read TGCGCCAGCAGCTCCGGGACAGGGGGCCTGGATCAGCCCCAGCATTTT.